This section outlines one TCR beta chain sequence together with its context. Methods used by the authors: Estimates of nucleated cell counts were drawn from the amplification of reference gene primers. TCRdb keeps only in-frame clones here, not all; method: immunoSEQ multiplex PCR. V and J calls and clone size are as listed in that table; D and trimming were resolved from the DNA. The sample has around 260,000 clones; around 90% are singletons. Seattle's cohort entered during active infection and was followed longitudinally. Germline V gene data show CDR1 as WNHNN and CDR2 as SYGVQD (reference sequence). V lost 7 bases, J lost 9 bases, and 13 bases lay in between. The CDR3 is made up of 12 amino acids. The sample comes from a study of blood T cell repertoires in COVID-19. Study-level background: Italy, Spain and the United States were the sources of the convalescent and acute COVID-19 samples.

The gene calls are TRBV10-1 and TRBJ2-1; D remains unclear. This TCR was sampled from a woman aged 70-85 years with COVID-19, enrolled during active disease. Sample: peripheral blood. The CDR3 DNA is TGCGCCAGCACTACGGGTAATGGTGAGCAGTTCTTC. Its protein product is CASTTGNGEQFF.